The sequence of this T cell receptor (beta chain) was determined in a study of response to subunit inactivated influenza vaccine. MiXCR, applied by TCRdb to the RT-PCR reads, yields one record per CDR3 protein. The table shows over 750,000 distinct CDR3 sequences, with 21% occurring only once. Findings and caveats of the study: Authors proposed each seasonal influenza vaccination draws in few new T cells.

This clonotype was seen only once. Antigen: not known. CDR1 is MNHEY, CDR2 SMNVEV, per germline (reference sequence). The CDR3 has 17 amino acids. Trimming at V came to 0 bases and at J to 0 bases, leaving 2 bases not matched to a gene. This receptor was taken from a man aged 50 to 60 who received an inactivated influenza vaccine. This sample comprised PBMCs from blood, obtained around 5 days after vaccination. This chain connects TRBV27 to TRBJ2-1; TRBD1 matches 10 bases. The CDR3 reads CASSLSGQGYSYNEQFF. CDR3 DNA: TGTGCCAGCAGTTTATCGGGACAGGGGTACTCCTACAATGAGCAGTTCTTC.